This T cell receptor (beta chain) was identified during a study of OX40 agonist ivuxolimab in advanced cancers. Study summary: Aged roughly 23 to 90 with a mean of 60 years, they were 82.7% male.

This CDR3 is built from 16 residues. The germline CDR1 and CDR2 sequences are SGHDN and FVKESK. V was trimmed by 4 bases and J by 11 bases, leaving 21 bases between them. This clone came up a few times. Produced via immunoSEQ multiplex PCR; TCRdb's table is partial and in-frame only. The sample lists around 70,000 clones; 84% were seen once. The chain carries TRBV14 and TRBJ2-6, with D possibly TRBD1 on 6 matching bases. The TCR sequence derives from an adult with an advanced solid tumor such as melanoma, head and neck, liver or kidney cancer. The sequences come from CD4+ or CD8+ T cells sorted from blood, collected in a trial of the OX40 agonist ivuxolimab. CDR3 amino acids: CASSLRSTGYPHVLTF. CDR3 coding DNA: TGTGCCAGCAGCCTCCGATCAACAGGGTACCCCCACGTCCTGACTTTC.